Shown below are 30 T cell receptor beta chains from a single sample sequenced in a study of human T cells and chemical hapten exposure. The time point: patch test 2, 6 weeks after DPC sensitization. Sample treatment: therapeutic diphenylcyclopropenone sensitization with weekly scalp DPC. TCRdb reprocessed the RACE reads via MiXCR and lists one record per CDR3 protein. The table shows about 94,000 distinct CDR3 sequences, with 9.3% occurring only once. The sample was whole blood, taken in connection with sensitization to the hapten diphenylcyclopropenone (DPC). The source is a woman aged 40 to 50 with alopecia areata. Some clones in this sample may be carry-over from other donors' samples.

The rearrangement joins TRBV15 to TRBJ2-1; 11 bases agree with TRBD2. Germline lookup yields CDR1 LNHNV and CDR2 YYDKDF (reference sequence). The CDR3 extends over 19 amino acids. Losses at the gene ends were 3 bases for V and 0 bases for J; bases not matched to a gene: 10. The CDR3 DNA reads TGTGCCACCAGCAGCTTTAGCGGGAGGGCCCTGAGCTCCTACAATGAGCAGTTCTTC. This encodes CATSSFSGRALSSYNEQFF.

The table lists this clonotype with many counts. V usage is TRBV28 and J usage is TRBJ2-7; TRBD2 agrees at 9 bases. The CDR3 extends over 14 amino acids. The junction had 10 bases not matched to a gene; V was cut back by 7 bases and J by 6 bases. Germline-derived CDR1 and CDR2 are MDHEN and SYDVKM. The CDR3, as DNA: TGTGCCAGCACCTTAGCGGGAGCAACTTCCGAGCAGTACTTC. Translating gives CASTLAGATSEQYF. Supplemented by reference TRBV28 and TRBJ2-7, the full variable domain reads DVKVTQSSRYLVKRTGEKVFLECVQDMDHENMFWYRQDPGLGLRLIYFSYDVKMKEKGDIPEGYSVSREKKERFSLILESASTNQTSMYLCASTLAGATSEQYFGPGTRLTVT.

J is TRBJ2-6 and V is TRBV5-1; no clear D. This CDR3 is built from 16 residues. CDR1 SGHRS and CDR2 YFSETQ come from the germline V gene. V was pared by 2 bases and J by 0 bases, with 9 bases between. The CDR3 is CASSLPVDSGANVLTF. The CDR3 DNA follows: TGCGCCAGCAGCTTACCCGTGGACTCTGGGGCCAACGTCCTGACTTTC. The full variable domain, its missing parts supplied by reference TRBV5-1 and TRBJ2-6, is KAGVTQTPRYLIKTRGQQVTLSCSPISGHRSVSWYQQTPGQGLQFLFEYFSETQRNKGNFPGRFSGRQFSNSRSEMNVSTLELGDSALYLCASSLPVDSGANVLTFGAGSRLTVL.

This clonotype was counted many times. The gene calls are TRBV12-3 or TRBV12-4 and TRBJ2-5, with 10 bases lining up with TRBD2. The J segment lost 1 base and the V segment lost 2 bases, leaving 7 bases of the junction unmatched. The CDR3 extends over 17 amino acids. The chain's CDR3 is CASSLTGLAVSQETQYF. The DNA for the CDR3 is TGTGCCAGCAGTTTAACTGGACTAGCGGTGAGCCAAGAGACCCAGTACTTC.

A few counts support this clonotype. The chain combines TRBV11-2 with TRBJ2-1; possible D gene TRBD2, 5 bases. CDR1 and CDR2 from the germline V gene are SGHAT and FQNNGV. The CDR3 runs to 17 residues. Trimming removed 2 bases at V and 5 bases at J, with 19 bases between. This CDR3 is CASSLSHNPNGNNEQFF. The CDR3 DNA reads TGTGCCAGCAGCTTATCCCATAACCCTAACGGGAACAATGAGCAGTTCTTC.

V and J are TRBV10-3 and TRBJ1-1; D may be TRBD1 (5 bases). V lost 6 bases and J lost 6, with 11 bases in between. Germline V gene lookup returns CDR1 ENHRY and CDR2 SYGVKD. This CDR3 has 12 residues. The CDR3 region is CAISRESSEAFF. CDR3 sequence (DNA): TGTGCCATCAGCAGGGAATCCTCTGAAGCTTTCTTT.

The table lists this clonotype with a few counts. The CDR3: CASSYSTGGDSYEQYF. The CDR3 DNA is TGTGCCAGCAGTTACTCTACAGGGGGCGACTCCTACGAGCAGTACTTC. V usage is TRBV6-5 and J usage is TRBJ2-7; 9 positions agree with TRBD1. Germline V gene lookup returns CDR1 MNHEY and CDR2 SVGAGI. V shed 0 bases and J 0 bases; nucleotides not matched to a gene: 3. This CDR3 region has 16 residues.

In this sample, this clonotype turned up a few times. This sequence joins TRBV28 and TRBJ2-2; 9 nucleotides line up with TRBD1. CDR1 is MDHEN, CDR2 SYDVKM, per germline. This CDR3 is built from 15 residues. Losses at the gene ends were 4 bases for V and 5 bases for J; bases not matched to a gene: 5. The CDR3 DNA follows: TGTGCCAGCAGTTCTGGACAGGGGATGACCGGGGAGCTGTTTTTT. Translating gives CASSSGQGMTGELFF.

The rearrangement uses TRBV12-3 or TRBV12-4 and TRBJ1-2; D is unclear. The CDR3 sequence is 13 residues long. The V end was cut by 1 base, the J end by 3 bases, with 6 bases between. CDR3 nucleotide sequence: TGTGCCAGCAGTTTAGGGGCTGACTATGGCTACACCTTC. Translating gives CASSLGADYGYTF.

This clonotype was seen a handful of times. The V gene is TRBV28, the J gene TRBJ1-1; D unresolved. Germline lookup yields CDR1 MDHEN and CDR2 SYDVKM. The CDR3 has 11 amino acids. Deletions cut 5 bases from V and 10 bases from J, with 11 bases between. DNA for the CDR3: TGTGCCAGCAGTACGGCAGCTTTAGCTTTCTTT. It translates to CASSTAALAFF.

There are many counts of this clonotype. The rearrangement joins TRBV30 to TRBJ1-4; D ambiguous. The CDR3 is 12 residues long. Germline V gene lookup returns CDR1 GTSNPN and CDR2 SVGIG (reference sequence). The V end lost 3 bases, the J end lost 7 bases, and 9 bases lay between the germline ends. For the CDR3, the DNA is TGTGCCTGGAGGAGGGAAGTTGAAAAACTGTTTTTT. This sequence encodes CAWRREVEKLFF.

This CDR3 reads CASSPHGSSYNEQFF. The CDR3, as DNA: TGTGCCAGCAGCCCCCACGGTAGCTCCTACAATGAGCAGTTCTTC. The rearrangement joins TRBV7-9 to TRBJ2-1; no definite D call. The CDR3 consists of 15 residues. V lost 5 bases and J 0 bases, leaving 11 bases between the germline ends. From germline, CDR1 is SEHNR and CDR2 FQNEAQ (reference sequence).

This clonotype was recorded at least ten times. The chain carries TRBV9 and TRBJ2-3, with 10 bases aligning to TRBD1. The ends lost 2 bases at V and 4 bases at J; junction bases unmatched: 4. The length of the CDR3 is 15 residues. Germline V gene lookup returns CDR1 SGDLS and CDR2 YYNGEE. The CDR3 nucleotides are TGTGCCAGCAGCGTTCAAGGGACAGGGGCAGATACGCAGTATTTT. Translating it yields CASSVQGTGADTQYF.

The CDR3: CASSLVDHGGGKNIQYF. The DNA for the CDR3 is TGCGCCAGCAGTCTAGTGGACCACGGGGGCGGCAAAAACATTCAGTACTTC. The rearrangement uses TRBV23-1 and TRBJ2-4; D is perhaps TRBD1 or TRBD2 (6 bases each). TRBV23-1 is recorded as an ORF, its role being uncertain. V was shortened by 4 bases and J by 3 bases, with 19 bases between the two germline ends. The CDR3 totals 17 residues.

This clonotype was counted a few times. The chain uses TRBV20-1 and TRBJ2-7; 10 nucleotides agree with TRBD2. V shed 6 bases and J 4 bases; nucleotides not matched to a gene: 9. The CDR3 covers 14 residues. Germline CDR1 and CDR2: DFQATT and SNEGSKA (reference sequence). CDR3 protein: CSADAGLAQYEQYF. The CDR3 nucleotides read TGCAGTGCCGACGCGGGACTAGCGCAATACGAGCAGTACTTC.

Ten or more counts support this clonotype. The chain couples TRBV12-3 or TRBV12-4 to TRBJ2-7, with D perhaps matching TRBD1 or TRBD2 (5 bases each). Trimming cost V 8 bases and J 0 bases, with 11 bases left between them. This CDR3 is built from 13 residues. The CDR3 DNA follows: TGTGCCAGCGGGACGGCTAGCTCCTACGAGCAGTACTTC. Its protein product is CASGTASSYEQYF.

The V and J genes are TRBV29-1 and TRBJ2-4; D gene uncertain. CDR3 length: 13 amino acids. Looked up from germline, CDR1 is SQVTM and CDR2 is ANQGSEA. V dropped 1 base and J dropped 0 bases, with 4 bases sitting between them. The CDR3 nucleotides are TGCAGCGTTGAAGGTCTAGCCAAAAACATTCAGTACTTC. Its protein product is CSVEGLAKNIQYF.

This clonotype was counted only a few times. The V call is TRBV30, the J call TRBJ2-1; 15 nucleotides agree with TRBD2. This CDR3 has 18 amino acids. Trimming took 4 bases from V and 4 from J; bases not matched to a gene: 11. The germline V gene has CDR1 GTSNPN and CDR2 SVGIG (reference sequence). CDR3: CAWKRKGLAGGNYNEQFF. As DNA, the CDR3 is TGTGCCTGGAAACGTAAAGGACTAGCGGGAGGGAATTACAATGAGCAGTTCTTC.

This clonotype appeared a few times. The CDR3 sequence: CASSTPGTGGSTGELFF. The CDR3 DNA follows: TGTGCCAGCAGCACGCCTGGGACAGGGGGTAGCACCGGGGAGCTGTTTTTT. The genes are TRBV27 and TRBJ2-2; TRBD1 agrees at 11 bases. Trimming took 6 bases from V and 4 from J; bases not matched to a gene: 10. The CDR3 totals 17 residues. Germline V gene sequence: CDR1 MNHEY, CDR2 SMNVEV (reference sequence).

This clonotype was observed at least ten times. The CDR3 sequence is CASSEQATPGAFF. DNA of the CDR3: TGTGCCAGCAGCGAGCAAGCAACGCCGGGGGCTTTCTTT. The chain joins TRBV7-2 to TRBJ1-1; D unclear. Germline V gene sequence: CDR1 SGHTA, CDR2 FQGNSA. V gave up 5 bases and J gave up 11 bases, with 18 bases separating them. This CDR3 has 13 amino acids.

The chain combines TRBV7-2 with TRBJ2-1; 12 nucleotides match TRBD1. V lost 3 bases to trimming and J lost 6 bases; unmatched junction nucleotides: 6. The CDR3 contains 16 residues. Germline V gene lookup returns CDR1 SGHTA and CDR2 FQGNSA. This CDR3 reads CASSFGGTGGLNEQFF. For the CDR3, the DNA is TGTGCCAGCAGCTTCGGGGGGACAGGGGGCCTCAATGAGCAGTTCTTC.

Ten or more counts support this clonotype. CDR3 coding DNA: TGTGCCACCAGCAGGGTAGAGACCCAGTACTTC. Translating gives CATSRVETQYF. J is TRBJ2-5 and V is TRBV15; no clear D. The CDR3 contains 11 residues. The V gene's germline CDR1 is LNHNV and CDR2 YYDKDF (reference sequence). Trimming left V 3 bases short and J 4 bases short, with 3 bases between.

The table lists this clonotype with many counts. V is TRBV12-3 or TRBV12-4 and J is TRBJ1-1; TRBD1 is a possible D gene (5 bases). The length of the CDR3 is 13 residues. Trimming took 6 bases from V and 7 from J, leaving 15 bases between them. CDR3 sequence reads: CASSPWAGGEAFF. The CDR3 coding sequence is TGTGCCAGCAGCCCGTGGGCGGGGGGTGAAGCTTTCTTT.

The chain joins TRBV24-1 to TRBJ2-7; weak D call: TRBD2 (6 bases). Germline-derived CDR1 and CDR2 are KGHDR and SFDVKD. The CDR3 totals 13 residues. The germline V and J ends were trimmed by 0 bases and 6 bases, with 8 bases remaining between them. CDR3 coding DNA: TGTGCCACCAGTGATTTGATGGGAGGCGAGCAGTACTTC. It encodes CATSDLMGGEQYF.

This clonotype appeared a few times. V and J are TRBV4-2 and TRBJ2-5; D is unresolved. CDR1 and CDR2 (germline): LGHNA, YNFKEQ. This CDR3 contains 14 residues. Trimming removed 1 base at V and 2 bases at J, with 8 bases between. CDR3 coding DNA: TGTGCCAGCAGCCAAGGGTTCGGGCAAGAGACCCAGTACTTC. Translation gives CASSQGFGQETQYF.

Ten or more counts support this clonotype. The gene calls are TRBV5-1 and TRBJ2-7; D is undetermined. V was cut by 0 bases and J by 6 bases, with 4 bases left in between. Germline values: CDR1 SGHRS, CDR2 YFSETQ. This CDR3 region has 11 residues. CDR3 DNA sequence: TGCGCCAGCAGCTTGGGACGCGAGCAGTACTTC. The encoded protein is CASSLGREQYF.

This clonotype was seen only a few times. The V gene is TRBV28, the J gene TRBJ2-5, with a weak D call TRBD1 (6 bases). Germline CDR1 and CDR2: MDHEN and SYDVKM. The V and J ends lost 7 bases and 0 bases respectively, with 15 bases between them. There are 15 residues in the CDR3. The CDR3 DNA reads TGTGCCAGCAAAAGCGACAGGAGATACCAAGAGACCCAGTACTTC. Protein: CASKSDRRYQETQYF.

The chain is built from TRBV5-4 and TRBJ2-3; D perhaps matches TRBD2 (6 bases). Germline values: CDR1 SGHNT, CDR2 YYREEE (reference sequence). The CDR3 covers 15 residues. V lost 4 bases and J lost 10, with 22 bases in between. CDR3 bases: TGTGCCAGCAGCGGAGATAGCGTTAGGAGGGATGCGCAGTATTTT. It specifies CASSGDSVRRDAQYF. Filled out from reference TRBV5-4 and TRBJ2-3, the complete variable domain reads ETGVTQSPTHLIKTRGQQVTLRCSSQSGHNTVSWYQQALGQGPQFIFQYYREEENGRGNFPPRFSGLQFPNYSSELNVNALELDDSALYLCASSGDSVRRDAQYFGPGTRLTVL.

This chain connects TRBV5-1 to TRBJ2-7, with D perhaps TRBD1 or TRBD2 (5 bases each). Germline V lookup: CDR1 SGHRS, CDR2 YFSETQ. V lost 4 bases to trimming and J lost 2 bases, with 13 bases between them. The CDR3 extends over 14 amino acids. CDR3 residues: CASSRDGSTYEQYF. In nucleotides, the CDR3 is TGCGCCAGCAGCAGGGACGGGTCCACCTACGAGCAGTACTTC.

This clonotype was detected a few times. The chain links TRBV29-1 to TRBJ2-3; tentative D call: TRBD2 (5 bases). With 4 bases removed from V and 4 bases from J, the gap between germline ends came to 9 bases. This CDR3 has 12 amino acids. Per germline, CDR1 SQVTM and CDR2 ANQGSEA. Here the CDR3 reads CSVVLGADTQYF. CDR3 nucleotide sequence: TGCAGCGTTGTATTGGGAGCAGATACGCAGTATTTT.